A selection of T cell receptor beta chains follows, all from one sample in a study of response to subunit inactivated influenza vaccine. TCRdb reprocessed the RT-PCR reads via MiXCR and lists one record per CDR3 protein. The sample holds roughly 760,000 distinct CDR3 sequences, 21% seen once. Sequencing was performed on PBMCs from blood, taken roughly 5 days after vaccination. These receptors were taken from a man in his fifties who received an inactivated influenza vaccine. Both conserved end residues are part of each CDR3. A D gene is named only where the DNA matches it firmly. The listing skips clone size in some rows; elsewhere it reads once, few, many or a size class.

TGCAGTGCTAGTCAGGTTTTCTTT CSASQVFF NA TRBV20-1 8 TRBJ1-1 NA
TGCGCCAGCAGCCCCGCGGGACATAACTACGAGCAGTACTTC CASSPAGHNYEQYF few TRBV5-1 14 TRBJ2-7 NA
TGTGCCACCGCCTTGCTCGCGGAAGAGACCCAGTACTTC CATALLAEETQYF NA TRBV10-3 13 TRBJ2-5 NA
TGTGCCAGCAGCTTTACCGGGACAAGCTACAATGAGCAGTTCTTC CASSFTGTSYNEQFF NA TRBV11-2 15 TRBJ2-1 NA
TGCGCCAGCAGCCAAGTCGGGGACAGGCAAGAGACCCAGTACTTC CASSQVGDRQETQYF NA TRBV4-1 15 TRBJ2-5 TRBD1
TGCAGTGCTCGGAATGCTGCCAAAAACATTCAGTACTTC CSARNAAKNIQYF few TRBV20-1 13 TRBJ2-4 NA
TGTGCCAGCAGCGAAAAAGGGGGACCGAGGGGGAAATATAGCAATCAGCCCCAGCATTTT CASSEKGGPRGKYSNQPQHF few TRBV21-1 20 TRBJ1-5 NA
TGTGCCAGCAGTTCGGGACAGGGTTATAGCAATCAGCCCCAGCATTTT CASSSGQGYSNQPQHF NA TRBV27 16 TRBJ1-5 TRBD1
TGCAGTGCCCCCGAAAGGTCCGGCTATGGCTACACCTTC CSAPERSGYGYTF few TRBV20-1 13 TRBJ1-2 NA
TGTGCCAGCAACCCGACAGTACAAGAGACCCAGTACTTC CASNPTVQETQYF many TRBV7-2 13 TRBJ2-5 NA
TGTGCCAGCAGCCCCTACAGGGAACTCTCCTACGAGCAGTACTTC CASSPYRELSYEQYF NA TRBV7-6 15 TRBJ2-7 NA
TGTGCCAGCAGCCATGGACTGGAGAATCAGCCCCAGCATTTT CASSHGLENQPQHF NA TRBV5-6 14 TRBJ1-5 NA
TGCGCCAGCAGCTACGGACAGCTCACAGATACGCAGTATTTT CASSYGQLTDTQYF NA TRBV5-1 14 TRBJ2-3 NA
TGTGCCAGCAGTTTCCCGACAGCCCAAGAGACCCAGTACTTC CASSFPTAQETQYF few TRBV12-3/TRBV12-4 14 TRBJ2-5 NA
TGTGCCAGCAGTTTAGCTGGACAGGGTGGTGCGTACAATGAGCAGTTCTTC CASSLAGQGGAYNEQFF NA TRBV12-3/TRBV12-4 17 TRBJ2-1 TRBD1
TGTGCCAGCAGCCCTACGACAGGGTACCCCTACGAGCAGTACTTC CASSPTTGYPYEQYF NA TRBV9 15 TRBJ2-7 TRBD1
TGTGCCAGCAGTTACACCGGACAACGCCAAGAGACCCAGTACTTC CASSYTGQRQETQYF few TRBV6-5 15 TRBJ2-5 NA
TGCAGTGCTAGCGGGATGTGGGGGCGTATAGATACGCAGTATTTT CSASGMWGRIDTQYF NA TRBV20-1 15 TRBJ2-3 NA
TGTGCCAGCCGAAATCCTAGCGGGGGTCACAGGGGCAATGAGCAGTTCTTC CASRNPSGGHRGNEQFF NA TRBV7-9 17 TRBJ2-1 TRBD2
TGTGCCAGCAGTCCCCTTTTCAACGTCCTGACTTTC CASSPLFNVLTF NA TRBV12-3/TRBV12-4 12 TRBJ2-6 NA
TGCGCCAGCAGCCAAGGGACCCAGGGGCCCTATAGCAATCAGCCCCAGCATTTT CASSQGTQGPYSNQPQHF few TRBV4-3 18 TRBJ1-5 NA
TGTGCCACCAGCAGATATTTCGGCGGGAGTGCCTACGAGCAGTACTTC CATSRYFGGSAYEQYF NA TRBV15 16 TRBJ2-7 TRBD2
TGTGCCAGTAGTATCCCGGAAAGAAAAAGGCTGATCTTC CASSIPERKRLIF NA TRBV19 13 TRBJ2-1 NA
TGCGCCAGCAGCGCCCATAGCGGGGGGGGCTACGAGCAGTACTTC CASSAHSGGGYEQYF few TRBV5-1 15 TRBJ2-7 TRBD2
TGTGCCAGCAGATATTTGACAGGGCACTACGAGCAGTACTTC CASRYLTGHYEQYF few TRBV28 14 TRBJ2-7 TRBD1
TGTGCCAGCACCGGGACAGGGCTTACAGATACGCAGTATTTT CASTGTGLTDTQYF few TRBV6-1 14 TRBJ2-3 TRBD1
TGCAGTGCTATCGGGAGGAGTTCCGAGACCCAGTACTTC CSAIGRSSETQYF many TRBV20-1 13 TRBJ2-5 TRBD2
TGTGCCAGCAGCTCGGGACTAGCGGGAGTGTATGAGACCCAGTACTTC CASSSGLAGVYETQYF NA TRBV28 16 TRBJ2-5 TRBD2
TGCAGTGCTGGAGACCGGGACAGGGGTGGAGAGACCCAGTACTTC CSAGDRDRGGETQYF NA TRBV20-1 15 TRBJ2-5 TRBD1
TGTGCCAGCAGTTTTCGACTAGCGTCTACCGGGGAGCTGTTTTTT CASSFRLASTGELFF few TRBV6-5 15 TRBJ2-2 TRBD2
TGTGCCACCAGCAGAGATATAGGCGGCAACTCCTATAATTCACCCCTCCACTTT CATSRDIGGNSYNSPLHF few TRBV15 18 TRBJ1-6 NA
TGTGCCAGCAGCTTCTCAGCGGGAGGGCTCAATGAGCAGTTCTTC CASSFSAGGLNEQFF NA TRBV5-5 15 TRBJ2-1 TRBD2
TGCAGCGTTCTAGGGGAAGGGACTGAAGCTTTCTTT CSVLGEGTEAFF NA TRBV29-1 12 TRBJ1-1 NA
TGCAGTGCTAGGGATGGGGCCTCCAGCGTATCCTACGAGCAGTACTTC CSARDGASSVSYEQYF NA TRBV20-1 16 TRBJ2-7 NA
TGTGCCAGCAGTTGGACAGGGCAAAATGAGCAGTTCTTC CASSWTGQNEQFF NA TRBV28 13 TRBJ2-1 TRBD1
TGTGCCAGCAGCTTAAAAGGGGCCGCAGCCAATGAGCAGTTCTTC CASSLKGAAANEQFF few TRBV7-2 15 TRBJ2-1 NA
TGTGCCAGCAGCTCCGGGACAGGGATCACCCAGTACTTC CASSSGTGITQYF few TRBV12-3/TRBV12-4 13 TRBJ2-5 TRBD1
TGTGCCAGCAGTTTAGGAGGGATGTCAGAGACCCAGTACTTC CASSLGGMSETQYF few TRBV12-3/TRBV12-4 14 TRBJ2-5 NA
TGTGCCAGCAGTTTCAGAATTTACAATGAGCAGTTCTTC CASSFRIYNEQFF NA TRBV7-2 13 TRBJ2-1 NA
TGTGCCAGCAGCCAAGCTAGCGGGAGTGGGATGGAGCAGTACTTC CASSQASGSGMEQYF NA TRBV3-1 15 TRBJ2-7 TRBD2
TGTGCCAGCAGCGGGGGTTTATCGATTGCGGGCAATGAGCAGTTCTTC CASSGGLSIAGNEQFF NA TRBV2 16 TRBJ2-1 NA
TGCAGTGCTTCTGCGGAGCCGGACGGGATCTATGGCTACACCTTC CSASAEPDGIYGYTF NA TRBV20-1 15 TRBJ1-2 NA
TGCGCCAGCAGCCAAGATCCGTCTAGCGGGAGCGGCAGTACGCAGTATTTT CASSQDPSSGSGSTQYF few TRBV4-3 17 TRBJ2-3 TRBD2
TGTGCCAGCAGCTTAGCGCCAGGTTGGGACGAGCAGTACTTC CASSLAPGWDEQYF few TRBV7-2 14 TRBJ2-7 NA
TGTGCCAGCAGCGCCGGACAGGCATCCTACGAGCAGTACTTC CASSAGQASYEQYF few TRBV9 14 TRBJ2-7 TRBD1
TGTGCCAGCAGTTGGACCGATTACGAGCAGTACTTC CASSWTDYEQYF many TRBV12-3/TRBV12-4 12 TRBJ2-7 NA
TGTGCCAGCAGCTTAGTAGGGGGGACGACCTCCTACGAGCAGTACTTC CASSLVGGTTSYEQYF NA TRBV7-2 16 TRBJ2-7 NA
TGCAGTGCTAGCCGGGACATAACCACAGATACGCAGTATTTT CSASRDITTDTQYF NA TRBV20-1 14 TRBJ2-3 NA